These 26 T cell receptor beta chains share one sample of origin, sequenced in a study of Tregs in tolerant kidney transplant recipients. TCRdb keeps only in-frame clones here, not all; method: immunoSEQ multiplex PCR. The repertoire table contains some 29,000 clones. The nonmyeloablative bone marrow transplants came from related graft donors, with transient mixed chimerism. Sequencing was performed on CD4+ T cells from blood (PBMCs), taken 24 months after the transplant. These receptors came from a human patient who received a combined kidney and bone marrow transplant. Some T cells here may be from the graft donor.

Of note for this clone: The read ends 3 residues before the CDR3 terminus; that terminus is restored from the germline J gene. The chain recombines TRBV6-2 or TRBV6-3 with TRBJ1-1, with D possibly being TRBD1 (5 bases). Germline V CDR1 and CDR2: MNHEY, SVGEGT. CDR3 length: 12 residues. Incomplete CDR3 DNA: TGTGCCAGCAGTTCGTTGGCCAGGGAG. This sequence encodes CASSSLARE. The CDR3 as a whole reads CASSSLAREAFF.

About this clone: The CDR3 end lies 3 residues beyond the end of the read and is filled in from the germline J gene. V is TRBV19 and J is TRBJ2-7, with 8 bases identical to TRBD1. After removal of 6 bases from V and 3 bases from J, the junction contained 10 bases not matched to a gene. This CDR3 region has 15 residues. Germline CDR1 reads LNHDA; CDR2 reads SQIVND (reference sequence). Partial CDR3 DNA: TGTGCCAGTAGATGGGCGGGACAGGAGAGCTACGAG. It specifies CASRWAGQESYE. The complete CDR3 protein is CASRWAGQESYEQYF.

Notes on this clone: The read gets to within 3 residues of the CDR3 end, and the germline J gene fills in the rest. The genes are TRBV6-2 or TRBV6-3 and TRBJ1-1; D might be TRBD1 (5 bases). Deletions cut 6 bases from V and 1 base from J, with 15 bases between. The CDR3 consists of 15 residues. Germline CDR1 MNHEY, CDR2 SVGEGT. The sequenced part of the CDR3 DNA is TGTGCCAGCAGGCCTTTGACAGAGCAGAACACTGAA. Its protein is CASRPLTEQNTE. The whole CDR3 protein is CASRPLTEQNTEAFF.

Of note for this clone: The read comes to an end 3 residues before the CDR3 does, leaving the germline J gene to fill in the end. At the DNA level, this CDR3 is encoded by other sequences in the same sample as well. This chain joins TRBV18 and TRBJ1-5; unclear D gene. The V end lost 2 bases, the J end lost 1 base, and 6 bases lay between the germline ends. Germline-derived CDR1 and CDR2 are KGHSH and LQKENI. The CDR3 has 14 amino acids. The CDR3 bases that were read are TGTGCCAGCTCACCATCCGGGAGCAATCAGCCC. Protein: CASSPSGSNQP. The whole CDR3 sequence is CASSPSGSNQPQHF.

As for this clone: The read comes to an end 3 residues before the CDR3 does, leaving the germline J gene to fill in the end. This chain links TRBV5-5 with TRBJ1-3, with 9 bases identical to TRBD1. The length of the CDR3 is 15 residues. CDR1 and CDR2 (germline): SGHKS, YYEKEE (reference sequence). V lost 4 bases to trimming and J lost 3 bases; unmatched junction nucleotides: 5. This chain's CDR3 is CASSRTGENGNTIYF. The CDR3 bases that were read are TGTGCCAGCAGCCGGACAGGGGAGAATGGAAACACC.

With regard to this clone: The read terminates 3 residues ahead of where the CDR3 ends, so the germline J gene completes it. The chain has TRBV20-1 and TRBJ2-5; D is perhaps TRBD2 (5 bases). Germline V CDR1 and CDR2: DFQATT, SNEGSKA (reference sequence). This CDR3 spans 11 amino acids. Trimming took 8 bases from V and 2 from J, leaving 9 bases between them. The sequenced part of the CDR3 DNA is TGCAGTCCGACTAAACAAGAGACC. Amino acid sequence: CSPTKQET. The complete CDR3 protein is CSPTKQETQYF.

A remark on this clone: Read data end 3 residues before the CDR3 end; the end is taken from the germline J gene. The V gene is TRBV19, the J gene TRBJ2-2; 7 bases are a match to TRBD1. This CDR3 region has 13 residues. Unmatched junction bases numbered 3, after V lost 6 bases and J lost 5 bases. Germline V gene data show CDR1 as LNHDA and CDR2 as SQIVND (reference sequence). The sequenced CDR3 bases are TGTGCCAGTAGGTCAGGGGGAACCGGGGAG. It translates to CASRSGGTGE. The CDR3 in its entirety is CASRSGGTGELFF.

On this clone itself: The CDR3 goes on 3 residues after the read ends, and that part is filled in from the germline J gene. This rearrangement joins TRBV29-1 to TRBJ2-1; 9 positions agree with TRBD1. Germline assignment: CDR1 SQVTM and CDR2 ANQGSEA. The CDR3 spans 14 residues. After removal of 7 bases from V and 7 bases from J, the junction contained 11 bases not matched to a gene. CDR3: CSDSGTGCENEQFF. Incomplete CDR3 DNA: TGCAGCGATTCCGGGACAGGGTGTGAGAATGAG.

About this clone: The sequenced fragment ends 3 residues before the CDR3 boundary, so the rest is inferred from the germline J gene. The chain carries TRBV12-5 and TRBJ2-1, with 13 bases identical to TRBD2. Germline-derived CDR1 and CDR2 are LGHNT and FRNRAP. Losses at the gene ends were 0 bases for V and 5 bases for J; bases not matched to a gene: 4. This CDR3 comprises 17 residues. The DNA read from the CDR3 is TGTGCTAGTGGTTTGGTACTTGGACTAGCGGGGGACAATGAG. This translates into CASGLVLGLAGDNE. The whole CDR3 region reads CASGLVLGLAGDNEQFF.

In the case of this clone: The read stops 3 residues short of the end of the CDR3; the missing end is completed from the germline J gene. V usage is TRBV10-3 and J usage is TRBJ2-7; D gene ambiguous. Germline V CDR1 and CDR2: ENHRY, SYGVKD. Deletions cut 0 bases from V and 4 bases from J, with 7 bases between. This CDR3 region has 13 residues. CDR3 region: CAISESNRYEQYF. The part of the CDR3 DNA that was read is TGTGCCATCAGTGAGTCGAACAGATACGAG.

Details on this clone: The read falls 3 residues short of the CDR3 end, and the missing part is taken from the germline J gene. This chain links TRBV6-2 or TRBV6-3 with TRBJ2-7, with 8 bases that match TRBD1. V trimming: 5 bases; J trimming: 0 bases; junction bases outside the gene matches: 3. The CDR3 loop spans 14 amino acids. Germline values: CDR1 MNHEY, CDR2 SVGEGT. The CDR3: CASSPTGASYEQYF. The part of the CDR3 DNA that was read is TGTGCCAGCAGTCCGACAGGGGCCTCCTACGAG.

With respect to this clone: The CDR3 extends 3 residues past the end of the read, so its final part is completed from the germline J gene. The genes are TRBV7-9 and TRBJ2-4, with TRBD1 matching 10 bases. The V gene's germline CDR1 is SEHNR and CDR2 FQNEAQ (reference sequence). Trimming removed 5 bases from V and 6 bases from J; junction bases left unmatched: 7. This CDR3 spans 15 amino acids. The covered CDR3 bases are TGTGCCAGCAGCCCCCCGGGACAGGGGTTAAACATT. Translating gives CASSPPGQGLNI. In full, the CDR3 reads CASSPPGQGLNIQYF.

A remark on this clone: The CDR3 goes on 3 residues after the read ends, and that part is filled in from the germline J gene. The V and J genes are TRBV7-2 and TRBJ2-7; D might be TRBD1 (6 bases). V dropped 4 bases and J dropped 5 bases, with 15 bases sitting between them. Germline V CDR1 and CDR2: SGHTA, FQGNSA. CDR3 length: 14 residues. This chain's CDR3 is CASSSKTGSDEQYF. The CDR3 DNA, read in part, is TGTGCCAGCAGCTCAAAAACAGGGTCAGACGAG.

With regard to this clone: The read terminates 3 residues ahead of where the CDR3 ends, so the germline J gene completes it. The rearrangement joins TRBV5-1 to TRBJ1-1, with 11 bases aligning to TRBD1. V dropped 3 bases and J dropped 4; count of bases not matched to a gene: 2. This CDR3 spans 14 amino acids. From germline, CDR1 is SGHRS and CDR2 YFSETQ. CDR3 DNA, as far as it was read: TGCGCCAGCAGCTCCGGGACAGGGGGCACTGAA. Its translation is CASSSGTGGTE. In full, the CDR3 reads CASSSGTGGTEAFF.

A note on this clone: The read is 3 residues too short to cover the CDR3 end, so that end is filled in from the germline J gene. The chain recombines TRBV29-1 with TRBJ1-1; tentative D call: TRBD1 (6 bases). The CDR3 spans 15 residues. Germline CDR1 and CDR2: SQVTM and ANQGSEA. Trimming cost V 6 bases and J 1 base, with 18 bases left between them. The sequenced part of the CDR3 DNA is TGCAGCGTCCTCTCGGGGGGGGCGGAGAACACTGAA. Translation: CSVLSGGAENTE. The complete CDR3 sequence is CSVLSGGAENTEAFF.

To note about this clone: The CDR3 goes on 3 residues after the read ends, and that part is filled in from the germline J gene. This sequence joins TRBV7-8 and TRBJ1-5; TRBD1 is a possible D gene (5 bases). Between the trimmed V and J ends, which lost 2 bases and 1 base, there was a span of 9 bases. Germline V lookup: CDR1 SGHVS, CDR2 FQNEAQ. This CDR3 region has 15 residues. The CDR3 loop reads CASSLRRQSNQPQHF. The CDR3 DNA, read in part, is TGTGCCAGCAGCTTAAGAAGACAGAGCAATCAGCCC.

On this clone itself: The read finishes 3 residues shy of the CDR3 end, and the germline J gene is used to complete it. The chain carries TRBV20-1 and TRBJ1-5, with no clear D. The germline CDR1 and CDR2 sequences are DFQATT and SNEGSKA (reference sequence). The CDR3 has 15 amino acids. V was trimmed by 0 bases and J by 2 bases, leaving 11 bases between them. The part of the CDR3 DNA that was read is TGCAGTGCTAGAGAACCCCTTACTCGCAATCAGCCC. The encoded protein is CSAREPLTRNQP. The whole CDR3 sequence reads CSAREPLTRNQPQHF.

Comments on this clone: The read is 3 residues too short to cover the CDR3 end, so that end is filled in from the germline J gene. V gene TRBV5-1 combines with J gene TRBJ2-5; D may be TRBD2 (6 bases). Trimming stripped 2 bases from V and 1 base from J, with 15 bases between. CDR3 length: 16 residues. CDR1 is SGHRS, CDR2 YFSETQ, per germline. CDR3 DNA, as far as it was read: TGCGCCAGCAGCTTTGGGGGGAGCCTCCCCCAAGAGACC. The encoded protein is CASSFGGSLPQET. The entire CDR3 sequence reads CASSFGGSLPQETQYF. Looking up the rest from reference TRBV5-1 and TRBJ2-5 gives the full variable domain: KAGVTQTPRYLIKTRGQQVTLSCSPISGHRSVSWYQQTPGQGLQFLFEYFSETQRNKGNFPGRFSGRQFSNSRSEMNVSTLELGDSALYLCASSFGGSLPQETQYFGPGTRLLVL.

A remark on this clone: The CDR3 goes on 3 residues after the read ends, and that part is filled in from the germline J gene. The chain recombines TRBV5-1 with TRBJ2-2, with 8 positions matching TRBD1. Per the germline V gene, CDR1 is SGHRS and CDR2 is YFSETQ. V lost 2 bases and J lost 1; bases outside the gene matches: 4. The CDR3 length is 16 residues. The part of the CDR3 DNA that was read is TGCGCCAGCAGCTTCCTCGGACAGGGGAACACCGGGGAG. This encodes CASSFLGQGNTGE. The entire CDR3 is CASSFLGQGNTGELFF.

Comments on this clone: Read coverage stops 3 residues before the CDR3 terminus; the germline J gene supplies the remainder. V gene TRBV27 combines with J gene TRBJ2-7; unclear D gene. Germline-derived CDR1 and CDR2 are MNHEY and SMNVEV (reference sequence). V was cut by 5 bases and J by 0 bases, with 14 bases left in between. CDR3 length equals 15 residues. CDR3 DNA (partial): TGTGCCAGCAGTCGTAAACGTACAAGCTCCTACGAG. Encoded protein: CASSRKRTSSYE. The full CDR3 protein reads CASSRKRTSSYEQYF.

A word on this clone: The read gets to within 3 residues of the CDR3 end, and the germline J gene fills in the rest. The chain couples TRBV20-1 to TRBJ2-7, with D uncertain. The CDR3 covers 13 residues. V was pared by 1 base and J by 1 base, with 8 bases between. Germline-derived CDR1 and CDR2 are DFQATT and SNEGSKA (reference sequence). The CDR3 reads CSARVAGSYEQYF. CDR3 DNA (partial): TGCAGTGCTAGAGTGGCAGGATCCTACGAG.

Comment on this clone: Read sequence stops 3 residues before the CDR3 end, and the germline J gene provides the missing end. The chain links TRBV2 to TRBJ2-1, with 8 bases lining up with TRBD2. V gave up 7 bases and J gave up 7 bases; unmatched junction bases: 12. This CDR3 spans 15 amino acids. Germline V lookup: CDR1 SNHLY, CDR2 FYNNEI. This CDR3 is CASTGSGRGSNEQFF. The sequenced CDR3 bases are TGTGCCAGCACCGGAAGCGGGAGAGGTTCGAATGAG.

Worth noting for this clone: The observed sequence ends 3 residues before the CDR3 terminus, with the missing tail filled in from the germline J gene. The genes are TRBV20-1 and TRBJ2-2; 15 bases align to TRBD2. The germline gives CDR1 DFQATT, CDR2 SNEGSKA (reference sequence). V shed 5 bases, J shed 3 bases, and the junction held 4 bases outside the gene matches. There are 16 residues in the CDR3. The CDR3 region is CSAPGLAGGDTGELFF. The DNA read from the CDR3 is TGCAGTGCTCCCGGACTAGCGGGAGGGGACACCGGGGAG.

As concerns this clone: The read finishes 3 residues shy of the CDR3 end, and the germline J gene is used to complete it. The rearrangement uses TRBV20-1 and TRBJ1-2, with TRBD1 as a possible D gene (6 bases). Trimming stripped 4 bases from V and 3 bases from J, with 21 bases between. Germline-derived CDR1 and CDR2 are DFQATT and SNEGSKA (reference sequence). The CDR3 has 16 amino acids. The CDR3 sequence: CSAIRLTGQEDYGYTF. CDR3 DNA (partial): TGCAGTGCTATCCGCCTGACAGGCCAGGAGGACTATGGC.

Comment on this clone: The CDR3 end falls 3 residues outside the read, so it is completed with the germline J gene. This rearrangement joins TRBV7-2 to TRBJ2-5, with TRBD2 matching over 12 bases. This CDR3 is 15 amino acids long. Germline loops: CDR1 SGHTA, CDR2 FQGNSA. V shed 5 bases and J 4 bases; nucleotides not matched to a gene: 5. This CDR3 reads CASSPGLAGLETQYF. The CDR3 bases that were read are TGTGCCAGCAGCCCGGGACTAGCGGGCCTAGAGACC.

This clone is called medium-sized based on its frequency. The read ends 3 residues shy of where the CDR3 ends; the end is completed using the germline J gene. The V gene is TRBV10-3, the J gene TRBJ2-1, with TRBD2 identical over 10 bases. This CDR3 is built from 16 residues. The trim removed 8 bases at V and 4 bases at J, leaving 11 bases unmatched. Germline V CDR1 and CDR2: ENHRY, SYGVKD. The CDR3 DNA, read in part, is TGTGCCATCTCTGATCAAGCGGGAGGGGAGTACAATGAG. This gives the protein CAISDQAGGEYNE. The full CDR3 reads CAISDQAGGEYNEQFF.